This TCR beta chain was found in a study of vaccination effects on CD4 cells after COVID-19. The CDR3 is 14 residues long. With the ViraFEST assay, the study expanded antigen-specific CD4+ T cells using viral peptide pools, then sequenced them. Culture lasted about ten days before CD4+ T cell isolation. Nobody among the vaccine recipients had prior SARS-CoV-2 infection (nucleocapsid antibodies were negative). Each culture had half its medium swapped for IL-2 medium on days 3 and 7. As concerns this clone: The target antigen is unknown.

The repertoire was sequenced with immunoSEQ multiplex PCR; TCRdb's copy has only in-frame clones and lacks some. The data hold about 55,000 clones, with under 70% observed a single time. The TCR comes from a human donor who received a COVID-19 vaccine. The sample in question was CD4+ T cells from PBMCs cultured with SARS-CoV-2 spike peptides, obtained before COVID-19 vaccination. The chain recombines TRBV21-1 with TRBJ1-2; the DNA was not compared with TRBD1, the D call given in the table. TRBV21-1 is a pseudogene locus. CDR3 region: CASSKPGSNYGYTF. The CDR3 DNA follows: TGTGCCAGCAGCAAACCAGGCAGCAACTATGGCTACACCTTC.